The clone carrying this T cell receptor beta chain was recorded many times. No antigen is known for it. Sample-barcoded 5' priming and a J-beta primer mix drove a second PCR of roughly 6 to 12 cycles. The authors tagged each cDNA molecule using a template-switch adaptor with 12 random nucleotides. TCRdb processed the 5' RACE reads anew with MiXCR; each CDR3 protein has one entry. The repertoire has hundreds of thousands of distinct CDR3 sequences, around 43% of them found once; the top ten carry 25% to 35%. These data originate in a study of blood T cells in healthy people across ages. The ends lost 5 bases at V and 9 bases at J; junction bases unmatched: 3. Germline CDR1 reads LGHNA; CDR2 reads YNFKEQ. This CDR3 is 12 amino acids long. Study outcomes and limitations: Per million T cells, the diversity of TCR beta decreased roughly linearly as age advanced. Naive T cell percentage strongly correlated with TCR beta diversity. PBMCs were not sorted, which prevented a conclusive comparison of naive versus antigen-experienced cells.

The sequence derives from an older man in good health. The chain is built from TRBV4-2 and TRBJ2-1; TRBD2 matches 8 bases. Sequencing was carried out using blood. DNA for the CDR3: TGTGCCAGCAGCAAAGCGGGAGTTGAGCAGTTCTTC. This sequence encodes CASSKAGVEQFF.